This T cell receptor beta chain was obtained from a study of cytomegalovirus exposure and HLA in healthy donors. This clone came up a few times. The target antigen is unknown. Whole-study results and caveats: The classifier reportedly diagnosed cytomegalovirus status with high specificity and sensitivity.

In the PCR, 60 Vbeta and 13 Jbeta primers were used. Source study methods: A later analysis tallied tens of millions of unique TCR beta chains, 8.5 million to 11 million of them shared. TCRdb's table, derived via immunoSEQ multiplex PCR, lists solely in-frame clones and lacks some. That table supplies the V and J calls and clone size; D and trimming were determined from the DNA. The sample gives approximately 120,000 clones, more than 70% of which show up once; around 4% is in the top ten. V gave up 0 bases and J gave up 9 bases; unmatched junction bases: 8. Germline V gene data show CDR1 as MGHRA and CDR2 as YSYEKL. The CDR3 has 15 amino acids.

The chain couples TRBV4-1 to TRBJ1-5; 7 bases are shared with TRBD1. Sequencing was performed on PBMCs. This TCR was recovered from a man aged 25-40 years in good health and CMV-seronegative. The CDR3 DNA reads as TGCGCCAGCAGCCAAGAAGGCGCAGGGGGAGGGCCCCAGCATTTT. The encoded protein is CASSQEGAGGGPQHF.